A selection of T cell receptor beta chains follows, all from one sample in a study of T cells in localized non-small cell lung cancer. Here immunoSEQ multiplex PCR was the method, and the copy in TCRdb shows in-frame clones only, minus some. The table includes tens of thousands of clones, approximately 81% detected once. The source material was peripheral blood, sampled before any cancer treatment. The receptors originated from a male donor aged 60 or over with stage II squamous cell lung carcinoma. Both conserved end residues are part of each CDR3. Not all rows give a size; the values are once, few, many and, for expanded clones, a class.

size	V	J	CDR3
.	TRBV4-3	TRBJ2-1	CASSQGGGRANEQFF
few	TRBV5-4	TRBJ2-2	CASSSTGLRDTGELFF
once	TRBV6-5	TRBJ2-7	CANSYRVSGVEQYF
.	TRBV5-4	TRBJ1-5	CASSMDGNSNQPQHF
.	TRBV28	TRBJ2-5	CASRNGGASETQYF
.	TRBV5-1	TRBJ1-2	CASRGAGSFGYTF
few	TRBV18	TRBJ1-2	CASSLEGPTNYGYTF
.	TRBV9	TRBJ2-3	CASSPYWTRGTDTQYF
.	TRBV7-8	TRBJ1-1	CASSLGSLGYNTEAFF
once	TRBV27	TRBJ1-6	CASSSGQGNSPLHF
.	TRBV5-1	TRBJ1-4	CASSLVPASSTNEKLFF
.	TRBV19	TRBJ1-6	CASTATGNTSPLHF
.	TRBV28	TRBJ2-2	CASSPPGLITGELFF
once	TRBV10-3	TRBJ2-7	CAIRTGTGAYEQYF
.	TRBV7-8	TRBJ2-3	CASSLGLAGAVDTQYF
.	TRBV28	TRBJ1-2	CASSLISGGRGYTF
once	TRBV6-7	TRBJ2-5	CASSYFSGQETQYF
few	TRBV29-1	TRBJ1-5	CSALTTGDQPQHF
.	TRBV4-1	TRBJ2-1	CASSHGLAGLLGYNEQFF
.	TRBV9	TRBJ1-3	CASSLGRALGNTIYF
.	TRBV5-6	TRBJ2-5	CASSLAGGRETQYF
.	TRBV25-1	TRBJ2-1	CASSKGRTSGSYEQFF
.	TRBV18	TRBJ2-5	CASSPILESETQYF
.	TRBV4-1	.	CASSQEVTYEQYF
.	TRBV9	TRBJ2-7	CASSVAGSGEQYF
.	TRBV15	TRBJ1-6	CATSRERQGSNSPLHF
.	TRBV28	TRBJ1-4	CASSLSGVEIEKLFF
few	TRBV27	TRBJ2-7	CASGRQGDYEQYF
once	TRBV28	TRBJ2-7	CASSILTRLGEQYF
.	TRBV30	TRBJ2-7	CALGRGYGEQYF
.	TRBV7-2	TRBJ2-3	CASSLMARSTDTQYF